What follows are 30 T cell receptor beta chains derived from one specimen sequenced in a study of T cells in Graves' hyperthyroidism and ophthalmopathy. RNA transcripts gave rise to amplified TCR beta CDR3 regions. HTBI primers were used for first-round RT-PCR of the TCR CDR3. TCRdb fed the multiplex PCR reads into MiXCR, producing one record per CDR3 protein. The sample yields hundreds of thousands of distinct CDR3 sequences, approximately 15% seen once. Sequencing used blood. The receptors stem from a woman aged 45-60 years with Graves' ophthalmopathy.

This clonotype has at least ten counts. The chain carries TRBV20-1 and TRBJ2-1; no firm D call. The CDR3 is 14 residues long. Trimming pared 6 bases from V and 8 bases from J, leaving 20 bases between. Germline V gene sequence: CDR1 DFQATT, CDR2 SNEGSKA (reference sequence). CDR3 coding DNA: TGCAGTGCCCTAAGACCCAACAATTTGGATGAGCAGTTCTTC. Translated: CSALRPNNLDEQFF.

At least ten counts were recorded for this clonotype. The J gene is TRBJ2-1, the V gene TRBV3-1, with 10 positions matching TRBD2. This CDR3 is built from 16 residues. V lost 4 bases to trimming and J lost 7 bases; unmatched junction nucleotides: 10. Germline V gene sequence: CDR1 LGHDT, CDR2 YNNKEL (reference sequence). In nucleotides, the CDR3 is TGTGCCAGCAGCCCACCCCTAGCGGGAGCTGGAAATGAGCAGTTCTTC. This translates into CASSPPLAGAGNEQFF.

The chain has TRBV24-1 and TRBJ2-1; 11 bases match TRBD2. CDR3 length equals 17 residues. Trimming took 2 bases from V and 3 from J; bases not matched to a gene: 5. Germline CDR1 KGHDR, CDR2 SFDVKD. The CDR3 is CATSDSPGTSGYNEQFF. CDR3 bases: TGTGCCACCAGTGATTCCCCCGGGACTAGCGGCTACAATGAGCAGTTCTTC.

This clonotype was detected many times. This chain uses TRBV27 with TRBJ2-1, with a weak D call TRBD2 (5 bases). The CDR3 covers 16 residues. The germline V gene has CDR1 MNHEY and CDR2 SMNVEV (reference sequence). Trimming took off 5 bases at V and 1 base at J, with 15 bases between the two ends. The CDR3 protein is CASSPLGVRSYNEQFF. CDR3 bases: TGTGCCAGCAGTCCCTTGGGAGTGAGGTCCTACAATGAGCAGTTCTTC.

In regard to this clonotype: One base away lies a much larger clone, so this may be a sequencing read error. The J gene is TRBJ2-7, the V gene TRBV12-3 or TRBV12-4; 7 nucleotides align to TRBD2. The CDR3 consists of 14 residues. The CDR3 here is CASSPGRPAYERYF. DNA of the CDR3: TGTGCCAGCAGCCCCGGGAGGCCTGCCTACGAGCGGTACTTC.

This clonotype was counted at least ten times. This chain joins TRBV12-3 or TRBV12-4 and TRBJ1-2; perhaps TRBD1 as D (5 bases). CDR3 length: 15 amino acids. Deletions cut 4 bases from V and 0 bases from J, with 12 bases between. CDR3 protein: CASSSQTVANYGYTF. Written as DNA, the CDR3 is TGTGCCAGCAGTTCACAGACAGTCGCTAACTATGGCTACACCTTC.

In its sample, this clonotype was seen many times. This chain uses TRBV11-3 with TRBJ2-1; 10 nucleotides line up with TRBD2. Unmatched junction bases numbered 17, after V lost 0 bases and J lost 0 bases. The CDR3 extends over 22 amino acids. Germline V gene data show CDR1 as SGHNT and CDR2 as YENEEA. DNA for the CDR3: TGTGCCAGCAGCTTAGATCTTTGGGTAACTAGCGGGAAGACAATCTCCTACAATGAGCAGTTCTTC. It encodes CASSLDLWVTSGKTISYNEQFF.

Ten or more counts support this clonotype. The rearrangement joins TRBV6-2 or TRBV6-3 to TRBJ2-5, with TRBD2 as a possible D gene (6 bases). Trimming pared 7 bases from V and 10 bases from J, leaving 13 bases between. CDR1 and CDR2 from the germline V gene are MNHEY and SVGEGT. The CDR3 length is 11 residues. For the CDR3, the DNA is TGTGCCAGCACACTCGCGGGACTCCAGTACTTC. Its translation: CASTLAGLQYF.

On this clonotype itself: Its ends do not fully match the called genes, so a read error is possible. This rearrangement joins TRBV28 to TRBJ2-3, with D maybe TRBD2 (7 bases). Germline V gene data show CDR1 as MDHEN and CDR2 as SYDVKM. The CDR3 has 15 amino acids. The CDR3: CANSIGGLNTDTQYF. CDR3 nucleotide sequence: TGTGCCAACAGTATAGGGGGACTAAACACAGATACGCAGTATTTT.

This chain uses TRBV11-3 with TRBJ2-1, with D hard to call. This CDR3 comprises 14 residues. Germline-derived CDR1 and CDR2 are SGHNT and YENEEA. V was cut by 1 base and J by 6 bases, with 10 bases left in between. The CDR3 DNA reads as TGTGCCAGCAGCTTAGGACCAAACCTCAATGAGCAGTTCTTC. It yields the protein CASSLGPNLNEQFF.

This clonotype came up many times. This chain links TRBV7-3 with TRBJ2-2; D gene unclear. Germline assignment: CDR1 SGHTA and CDR2 FQGTGA. CDR3 length: 14 amino acids. Trimming removed 4 bases from V and 2 bases from J, with 8 bases in between. CDR3 nucleotides: TGTGCCAGCAGCTGGAGACCAAACACCGGGGAGCTGTTTTTT. It translates to CASSWRPNTGELFF. The variable domain in full, with the rest retrieved from reference TRBV7-3 and TRBJ2-2, is GAGVSQTPSNKVTEKGKYVELRCDPISGHTALYWYRQSLGQGPEFLIYFQGTGAADDSGLPNDRFFAVRPEGSVSTLKIQRTERGDSAVYLCASSWRPNTGELFFGEGSRLTVL.

This clonotype has more than one count but fewer than ten. The J gene is TRBJ2-1, the V gene TRBV18, with 7 nucleotides matching TRBD2. The CDR3 sequence is 15 residues long. The germline V gene encodes CDR1 KGHSH and CDR2 LQKENI. The junction had 11 bases not matched to a gene; V was cut back by 4 bases and J by 8 bases. This CDR3 is CASSLGLESGDEQFF. The DNA of the CDR3 is TGTGCCAGCTCACTAGGACTAGAAAGTGGAGATGAGCAGTTCTTC.

This rearrangement joins TRBV19 to TRBJ1-4, with unresolved D. V lost 7 bases and J 4 bases, leaving 10 bases between the germline ends. The CDR3 covers 13 residues. The germline V gene has CDR1 LNHDA and CDR2 SQIVND (reference sequence). CDR3: CASKHRDNEKLFF. The CDR3 region has the DNA TGTGCCAGTAAACACAGAGATAATGAAAAACTGTTTTTT.

Points on this clonotype: Possible read error: a much larger clone is one base away. The chain joins TRBV28 to TRBJ2-7, with TRBD2 as a possible D gene (6 bases). The CDR3 runs to 13 residues. V dropped 2 bases and J dropped 4 bases, with 9 bases sitting between them. Germline V gene sequence: CDR1 MDHEN, CDR2 SYDVKM. CDR3 sequence reads: CASSLRGLYEQYF. The DNA of the CDR3 is TGTGCCAGCAGTTTAAGGGGACTTTACGAGCAGTACTTC.

CDR3 DNA: TGTGCCAGTAGTGATGCTAGCGGGACGTACTACAATGAGCAGTTCTTC. The encoded protein is CASSDASGTYYNEQFF. The V call is TRBV19, the J call TRBJ2-1; 9 nucleotides line up with TRBD2. Germline lookup yields CDR1 LNHDA and CDR2 SQIVND (reference sequence). V lost 5 bases to trimming and J lost 3 bases; unmatched junction nucleotides: 8. The CDR3 is 16 residues long.

The table lists this clonotype with many counts. The chain employs TRBV5-1 and TRBJ2-1, with 8 bases aligning to TRBD1. The CDR3 spans 14 residues. Germline values: CDR1 SGHRS, CDR2 YFSETQ. V lost 2 bases to trimming and J lost 8 bases; unmatched junction nucleotides: 6. The CDR3, as DNA: TGCGCCAGCAGCTTTAGACAGGGGCTCGATGAGCAGTTCTTC. It translates to CASSFRQGLDEQFF.

In its sample, this clonotype was seen many times. The rearrangement links TRBV30 to TRBJ2-7; tentatively, D is TRBD2 (7 bases). V was cut by 3 bases and J by 6 bases, with 18 bases left in between. The germline CDR1 and CDR2 sequences are GTSNPN and SVGIG (reference sequence). The CDR3 totals 14 residues. CDR3 in DNA: TGTGCCTGGAGAGGCCGGGGGGCGCCGCTCGAGCAGTACTTC. It yields the protein CAWRGRGAPLEQYF.

This clonotype was counted between two and nine times. V and J are TRBV5-1 and TRBJ2-1; the match to TRBD2 covers 7 bases. Germline CDR1 and CDR2: SGHRS and YFSETQ. The CDR3 covers 16 residues. The J segment lost 4 bases and the V segment lost 1 base, leaving 8 bases of the junction unmatched. This CDR3 is CASSLNLGGEYNEQFF. The CDR3 region has the DNA TGCGCCAGCAGCTTGAATTTGGGGGGGGAATACAATGAGCAGTTCTTC.

This clonotype was seen repeatedly, ten times or more. J is TRBJ2-1 and V is TRBV24-1; 11 bases line up with TRBD2. V shed 6 bases and J 0 bases; nucleotides not matched to a gene: 3. Germline lookup yields CDR1 KGHDR and CDR2 SFDVKD. There are 16 residues in the CDR3. This chain's CDR3 is CATSTTSGSSYNEQFF. CDR3 DNA sequence: TGTGCCACCAGTACTACTAGCGGGAGCTCCTACAATGAGCAGTTCTTC.

In this sample, this clonotype turned up many times. The V call is TRBV3-1, the J call TRBJ1-2; D unresolved. The CDR3 has 13 amino acids. V lost 2 bases and J 1 base, leaving 5 bases between the germline ends. The germline CDR1 and CDR2 sequences are LGHDT and YNNKEL (reference sequence). The CDR3: CASSQHVNYGYTF. The CDR3 DNA reads as TGTGCCAGCAGCCAACACGTTAACTATGGCTACACCTTC.

This rearrangement joins TRBV24-1 to TRBJ2-3, with 7 bases aligning to TRBD1. Unmatched junction bases numbered 8, after V lost 7 bases and J lost 2 bases. CDR3 size: 15 residues. CDR1 KGHDR and CDR2 SFDVKD come from the germline V gene. The DNA of the CDR3 is TGTGCCACCAGCTGGTCAGGACAGGTCACAGATACGCAGTATTTT. Translating it yields CATSWSGQVTDTQYF.

Concerning this clonotype: With a much larger clone just one base away, this may be a read error. The V call is TRBV7-2, the J call TRBJ2-5; TRBD2 matches 8 bases. This CDR3 has 17 amino acids. CDR1 is SGHTA, CDR2 FQGNSA, per germline. Trimming took 7 bases from V and 0 from J; bases not matched to a gene: 13. DNA of the CDR3: TGTGCCAGCAACGAAGGGACTAGATTAACCAACCAAGAGACCCAGTACTTC. This translates into CASNEGTRLTNQETQYF.

In its sample, this clonotype was seen many times. This chain uses TRBV27 with TRBJ2-7, with D possibly being TRBD1 (5 bases). CDR1 is MNHEY, CDR2 SMNVEV, per germline (reference sequence). CDR3 length: 16 amino acids. Deletions cut 3 bases from V and 3 bases from J, with 18 bases between. The chain's CDR3 is CASSFSGHPHIYEQYF. CDR3 coding DNA: TGTGCCAGCAGTTTCTCTGGACATCCGCATATCTACGAGCAGTACTTC.

Many counts were recorded for this clonotype. The V call is TRBV2, the J call TRBJ1-1; 7 nucleotides line up with TRBD1. Germline values: CDR1 SNHLY, CDR2 FYNNEI. CDR3 length equals 15 residues. V trimming: 4 bases; J trimming: 3 bases; junction bases outside the gene matches: 8. The DNA for the CDR3 is TGTGCCAGCAGTGCGTCAGGGGGTCGGGACACTGAAGCTTTCTTT. Its protein is CASSASGGRDTEAFF. Full variable domain (outside the CDR3, taken from reference TRBV2 and TRBJ1-1): EPEVTQTPSHQVTQMGQEVILRCVPISNHLYFYWYRQILGQKVEFLVSFYNNEISEKSEIFDDQFSVERPDGSNFTLKIRSTKLEDSAMYFCASSASGGRDTEAFFGQGTRLTVV.

Of note for this clonotype: This sequence may be a read error, since a much larger clone differs from it by one base. This chain joins TRBV7-2 and TRBJ1-3, with D tentatively TRBD1 (5 bases). CDR3 length: 16 amino acids. CDR1 and CDR2 from the germline V gene are SGHTA and FQGNSA. Here the CDR3 DNA reads TGTGCCGGCAGCTTAGGGGCGATAAGCTCTGGAAACACCATATATTTT. As protein: CAGSLGAISSGNTIYF. The full variable domain, completed using reference TRBV7-2 and TRBJ1-3, is GAGVSQSPSNKVTEKGKDVELRCDPISGHTALYWYRQSLGQGLEFLIYFQGNSAPDKSGLPSDRFSAERTGGSVSTLTIQRTQQEDSAVYLCAGSLGAISSGNTIYFGEGSWLTVV.

The chain has TRBV6-2 or TRBV6-3 and TRBJ2-3; TRBD2 matches at 7 bases. V was pared by 0 bases and J by 4 bases, with 7 bases of the junction left unmatched. CDR3 length: 16 amino acids. Germline V gene sequence: CDR1 MNHEY, CDR2 SVGEGT. The CDR3: CASSYSRGEGADTQYF. Here the CDR3 DNA reads TGTGCCAGCAGTTACTCGAGAGGGGAGGGCGCAGATACGCAGTATTTT.

This rearrangement joins TRBV7-2 to TRBJ2-7; 13 bases align to TRBD2. The CDR3 covers 18 residues. Germline V gene lookup returns CDR1 SGHTA and CDR2 FQGNSA. Unmatched junction bases numbered 13, after V lost 5 bases and J lost 3 bases. CDR3: CASSPRTLAGGLFYEQYF. The CDR3 DNA sequence: TGTGCCAGCAGCCCCCGGACACTAGCGGGAGGGCTCTTCTACGAGCAGTACTTC.

This clonotype has more than one count but fewer than ten. This rearrangement joins TRBV25-1 to TRBJ1-1; a possible D gene is TRBD1 (5 bases). Germline values: CDR1 MGHDK, CDR2 SYGVNS. V gave up 3 bases and J gave up 4 bases, with 9 bases separating them. The CDR3 spans 13 residues. This chain's CDR3 is CASSDWTSTEAFF. The CDR3 region has the DNA TGTGCCAGCAGTGATTGGACAAGCACTGAAGCTTTCTTT.

In its sample, this clonotype was seen many times. For the CDR3, the DNA is TGTGCCAGCAACCCCGGGGCTAGCGGATTGTCCTACGAGCAGTACTTC. Protein sequence: CASNPGASGLSYEQYF. The chain combines TRBV6-2 or TRBV6-3 with TRBJ2-7, with 7 bases fitting TRBD2. Trimming at V came to 7 bases and at J to 1 base, leaving 13 bases not matched to a gene. This CDR3 is 16 amino acids long. CDR1 is MNHEY, CDR2 SVGEGT, per germline.

A few counts support this clonotype. It may be a read error: a sequence one base away is much more abundant. The V and J genes are TRBV2 and TRBJ1-1; D is unresolved. Per germline, CDR1 SNHLY and CDR2 FYNNEI. The CDR3 extends over 14 amino acids. The CDR3 is CASKGTHMNTEALF. CDR3 DNA: TGTGCCAGCAAAGGCACCCACATGAACACTGAAGCTCTCTTT.